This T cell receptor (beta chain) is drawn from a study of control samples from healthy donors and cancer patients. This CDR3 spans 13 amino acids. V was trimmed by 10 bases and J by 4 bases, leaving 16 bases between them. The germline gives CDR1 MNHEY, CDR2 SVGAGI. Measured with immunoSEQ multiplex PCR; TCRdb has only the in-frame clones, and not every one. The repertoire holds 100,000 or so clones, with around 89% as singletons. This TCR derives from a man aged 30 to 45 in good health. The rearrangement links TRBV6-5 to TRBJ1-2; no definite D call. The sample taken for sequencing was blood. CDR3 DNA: TGTGCCACCACCCCCGGATGGAGCTATGGCTACACCTTC. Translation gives CATTPGWSYGYTF.